Shown below are 20 T cell receptor beta chains from a single sample sequenced in a study of blood T cell repertoires in COVID-19 (dated by TCRdb to 2018 to 2021). Library preparation employed the immunoSEQ multiplex PCR assay. TCRdb mirrors the immuneACCESS table, restricted to in-frame sequences. Some clones are absent from its copies; in checked studies, under half trace to an unresolved V gene, and the reason for the others is unknown. The sample table contains about 250,000 clones; only one count was recorded for over 70% of them. Clones ranked in the top ten supply more than 6.5% of the sample. The material sequenced was peripheral blood. The receptors stem from a man aged 35-49 years with active or convalescent COVID-19.

V and J are TRBV19 and TRBJ1-6, with D possibly matching TRBD1 (6 bases). Deletions cut 5 bases from V and 9 bases from J, with 8 bases between. This CDR3 contains 12 residues. CDR1 and CDR2 from the germline V gene are LNHDA and SQIVND (reference sequence). Here the CDR3 DNA reads TGTGCCAGTAGTCGCAGGGGTTCACCCCTCCACTTT. Translated: CASSRRGSPLHF.

The chain carries TRBV11-3 and TRBJ1-1; a weak D match, TRBD1 (6 bases). V lost 5 bases and J 8 bases, leaving 12 bases between the germline ends. The CDR3 totals 12 residues. Germline loops: CDR1 SGHNT, CDR2 YENEEA. CDR3 DNA sequence: TGTGCCAGCAGCGTACAGGGTGTAGAAGCTTTCTTT. Amino acid sequence: CASSVQGVEAFF.

The chain recombines TRBV2 with TRBJ1-4; no clear D gene. V lost 7 bases to trimming and J lost 8 bases, with 14 bases between them. Germline loops: CDR1 SNHLY, CDR2 FYNNEI. The CDR3 has 13 amino acids. The CDR3 sequence is CASNLEGYEKLFF. The DNA of the CDR3 is TGTGCCAGCAATTTGGAGGGATACGAAAAACTGTTTTTT.

This chain joins TRBV4-2 and TRBJ1-2; 9 bases map to TRBD1. CDR1 is LGHNA, CDR2 YNFKEQ, per germline. CDR3 length equals 14 residues. V lost 8 bases to trimming and J lost 8 bases; unmatched junction nucleotides: 12. CDR3 protein: CASSPEGQGNGYTF. In nucleotides, the CDR3 is TGTGCCAGCTCCCCAGAGGGACAGGGTAACGGCTACACCTTC.

The V and J genes are TRBV9 and TRBJ1-2; 12 bases line up with TRBD1. CDR3 length equals 15 residues. V gave up 3 bases and J gave up 6 bases; unmatched junction bases: 6. Germline CDR1 reads SGDLS; CDR2 reads YYNGEE. This CDR3 reads CASSDPGQGANGYTF. CDR3 coding DNA: TGTGCCAGCAGCGATCCGGGACAGGGGGCGAATGGCTACACCTTC.

The chain joins TRBV30 to TRBJ1-2; unclear D gene. V was clipped by 4 bases and J by 2 bases, with 5 bases between them. Per the germline V gene, CDR1 is GTSNPN and CDR2 is SVGIG (reference sequence). The CDR3 runs 11 residues. CDR3 sequence: CAWNGNYGYTF. CDR3 sequence (DNA): TGTGCCTGGAACGGGAACTATGGCTACACCTTC.

This clone is a singleton in its sample. The chain has TRBV27 and TRBJ2-2, with D possibly matching TRBD1 (5 bases). Germline V lookup: CDR1 MNHEY, CDR2 SMNVEV (reference sequence). V lost 0 bases and J 6 bases, leaving 14 bases between the germline ends. CDR3 length: 16 amino acids. CDR3 amino acids: CASSLSAWQGAGELFF. The CDR3 bases are TGTGCCAGCAGTTTATCTGCGTGGCAGGGCGCCGGGGAGCTGTTTTTT.

This clone was counted between two and nine times. V and J are TRBV14 and TRBJ1-1; D gene uncertain. Trimming removed 5 bases from V and 10 bases from J, with 14 bases in between. The CDR3 loop spans 12 amino acids. Germline values: CDR1 SGHDN, CDR2 FVKESK. CDR3 loop: CASSSLNGGAFF. DNA for the CDR3: TGTGCCAGCAGCTCTCTCAATGGCGGAGCTTTCTTT.

V usage is TRBV5-4 and J usage is TRBJ1-6; a weak D match, TRBD1 (5 bases). The CDR3 contains 15 residues. Germline CDR1 SGHNT, CDR2 YYREEE (reference sequence). Trimming stripped 0 bases from V and 7 bases from J, with 11 bases between. In DNA, the CDR3 is TGTGCCAGCAGCTTGGAGGCAGGGTCAAATTCACCCCTCCACTTT. Protein sequence: CASSLEAGSNSPLHF.

This clone was counted between two and nine times. The chain recombines TRBV3-1 (or the pseudogene TRBV3-2) with TRBJ1-1; 8 bases line up with TRBD1. CDR1 is LGHDT, CDR2 YNNKEL, per germline (reference sequence). The CDR3 consists of 13 residues. Trimming took 7 bases from V and 6 from J; bases not matched to a gene: 7. The CDR3 reads CASNLGTGAEAFF. The CDR3 region has the DNA TGTGCCAGCAACCTAGGGACAGGCGCTGAAGCTTTCTTT.

The genes are TRBV6-2 or TRBV6-3 and TRBJ2-5; D not certain. Germline V gene lookup returns CDR1 MNHEY and CDR2 SVGEGT. Trimming shortened V by 0 bases and J by 7 bases, and 6 bases separated the two germline ends. The CDR3 consists of 12 residues. CDR3 nucleotide sequence: TGTGCCAGCAGTTACTCGACGGGGACCCAGTACTTC. This sequence encodes CASSYSTGTQYF.

V usage is TRBV10-2 and J usage is TRBJ2-5; no definite D call. This CDR3 region has 13 residues. V lost 8 bases, J lost 0 bases, and 10 bases lay in between. Germline loops: CDR1 WSHSY, CDR2 SAAADI. The CDR3 sequence: CASSNIDQETQYF. The CDR3 bases are TGCGCCAGCTCGAACATCGACCAAGAGACCCAGTACTTC.

The chain couples TRBV19 to TRBJ2-2; tentatively, D is TRBD1 (6 bases). V lost 9 bases and J lost 4, with 9 bases in between. The CDR3 contains 12 residues. Germline V gene data show CDR1 as LNHDA and CDR2 as SQIVND (reference sequence). CDR3 in DNA: TGTGCCAGCAGGACAGCCACCGGGGAGCTGTTTTTT. Translating gives CASRTATGELFF.

The rearrangement links TRBV10-3 to TRBJ2-1; maybe TRBD1 (5 bases). Germline V gene data show CDR1 as ENHRY and CDR2 as SYGVKD. The CDR3 runs to 13 residues. V was pared by 8 bases and J by 6 bases, with 14 bases between. The CDR3: CAILEATGNEQFF. CDR3 coding DNA: TGTGCCATCCTCGAAGCTACAGGCAATGAGCAGTTCTTC.

J is TRBJ2-3 and V is TRBV5-1; 7 nucleotides align to TRBD1. The CDR3 covers 18 residues. Trimming cost V 4 bases and J 2 bases; bases outside gene matches: 16. The germline V gene has CDR1 SGHRS and CDR2 YFSETQ. CDR3 bases: TGCGCCAGCAGCCGCTGGGACAGAAAGCTGCATCACACAGATACGCAGTATTTT. It specifies CASSRWDRKLHHTDTQYF.

This clone has only a few counts. This chain joins TRBV5-5 and TRBJ1-4; the match to TRBD1 covers 7 bases. The ends lost 5 bases at V and 1 base at J; junction bases unmatched: 5. Germline assignment: CDR1 SGHKS and CDR2 YYEKEE (reference sequence). This CDR3 contains 15 residues. CDR3 sequence (DNA): TGTGCCAGCAGTTATCAGGGGGTAACTAATGAAAAACTGTTTTTT. Its translation: CASSYQGVTNEKLFF.

The CDR3 DNA is TGTGCCTGGAGCCGGACTAGCGGTCACACAGATACGCAGTATTTT. This gives the protein CAWSRTSGHTDTQYF. The chain combines TRBV30 with TRBJ2-3, with TRBD2 identical over 10 bases. CDR1 and CDR2 from the germline V gene are GTSNPN and SVGIG (reference sequence). V gave up 3 bases and J gave up 2 bases; unmatched junction bases: 5. The CDR3 loop spans 15 amino acids. Drawing the rest from reference TRBV30 and TRBJ2-3, the complete variable domain is SQTIHQWPATLVQPVGSPLSLECTVEGTSNPNLYWYRQAAGRGLQLLFYSVGIGQISSEVPQNLSASRPQDRQFILSSKKLLLSDSGFYLCAWSRTSGHTDTQYFGPGTRLTVL.

The J gene is TRBJ1-3, the V gene TRBV19; the D gene is possibly TRBD1 (5 bases). V dropped 6 bases and J dropped 0 bases, with 15 bases sitting between them. Germline V gene lookup returns CDR1 LNHDA and CDR2 SQIVND (reference sequence). This CDR3 spans 16 amino acids. CDR3 coding DNA: TGTGCCAGTAGGGCTCCAACAGGTAGCTCTGGAAACACCATATATTTT. This gives the protein CASRAPTGSSGNTIYF. The full variable domain, in which reference TRBV19 and TRBJ1-3 provide the parts outside the CDR3, is DGGITQSPKYLFRKEGQNVTLSCEQNLNHDAMYWYRQDPGQGLRLIYYSQIVNDFQKGDIAEGYSVSREKKESFPLTVTSAQKNPTAFYLCASRAPTGSSGNTIYFGEGSWLTVV.

This clone was observed a few times. The chain joins TRBV5-1 to TRBJ2-1; D remains unclear. CDR3 length: 15 amino acids. V was trimmed by 4 bases and J by 3 bases, leaving 14 bases between them. Germline-derived CDR1 and CDR2 are SGHRS and YFSETQ. The CDR3 here is CASSNSISGYNEQFF. CDR3 DNA: TGCGCCAGCAGCAACTCCATTTCGGGCTACAATGAGCAGTTCTTC.

With respect to this clone: Compared with germline, one end of the junction differs, possibly owing to a read error. The rearrangement links TRBV7-7 to TRBJ2-5; D remains unclear. There are 13 residues in the CDR3. Germline CDR1 reads SSHAT; CDR2 reads FNYEAQ (reference sequence). CDR3 coding DNA: TGTGCTAGCAGCTTACAGTTCCGAGAGACCCAGTACTTC. Translating gives CASSLQFRETQYF.